This TCR beta chain was documented in a study of cytomegalovirus exposure and HLA in healthy donors (dated by TCRdb to 2017 to 2019). General notes on the study: An earlier analysis of some 500 of the donors reported about 250 Gb of sequence data and roughly 110 million unique TCR beta sequences from 150 million to 200 million T cells. An early release that covered fewer than 800 HLA-typed donors contained about 300 gigabases of sequencing data and about 93 million unique TCR sequences. Of the roughly 400 genotyped donors, approximately 83% fell in the genetic ancestry cluster associated with self-reported Caucasian donors. The study aimed to test whether signatures of past pathogen exposure could be identified by cataloging public T cell receptors. The study profiled the T cell repertoires of 500 to 800 subjects by immunosequencing and related them to cytomegalovirus serostatus. Besides the first cohort of roughly 660 subjects, a separate validation cohort made up of roughly 130 different subjects was used. High-throughput TCR immunosequencing, statistical association of individual TCRs with disease status, and machine learning were combined to predict cytomegalovirus infection status. To study patterns of TCR occurrence, a later analysis re-analyzed previously published TCR beta repertoires from more than 550 donors and added high-resolution HLA genotyping. The later analysis used no new phenotypic data to find candidate immune exposures, relying instead on TCR beta sequences and their occurrence across donors. An earlier analysis of 587 of the donors used high-throughput TCR beta sequencing to judge whether each TCR beta V gene segment behaved as functional or pseudogenic. Donor age, sex, ethnicity and CMV serostatus were compiled together with the repertoire data. A later genetic analysis used genome-wide SNP genotypes for about three fifths of the 666 donors, treating that subset as a discovery cohort. All discovery cohort repertoires had been generated using a single sequencing platform. Class I and class II HLA loci were covered by the typing at four-digit resolution. The number of donors typed differed by locus, with roughly 620-640 for A, B, C, DRB1 and DQB1, 522 for DQA1, 600 to 610 for DPA1, and over 400 for DPB1. Because of strong linkage in the cohort, roughly five DR-DQ haplotypes were treated as single units for association and clustering. Among about 360 genotyped donors of the cohort, an average of around 240,000 unique TCR beta nucleotide sequences were sequenced per donor, roughly a sixth of them non-productive. What the study reported, not specific to this receptor: A cluster of highly shared sequence variants was judged likely to be a technical artifact of the sequencing pipeline. Most CMV-associated TCR beta chains appeared to be HLA-restricted in a later analysis, and the HLA associations seemed to be driven largely by CMV exposure. Correlated functional status among segregating V segments might be attributable to linkage disequilibrium, but an unknown experimental factor could not be ruled out. A later analysis found that HLA-associated TCR beta chains were more clonally expanded and had lower generation probabilities than equally common non-associated chains. About 17 rarely observed V segments, including chromosome 9 orphons, were excluded from the earlier analysis of approximately 500 of the donors because counts were too low. Because HLA typing was unavailable for some donors at each locus, only the typed subset was used in association tests. According to the authors, the approach could potentially be generalized to other disease states and immunological phenotypes. V-gene and J-gene trimming of TCR beta chains was associated with a missense DCLRE1C variant in a later genetic analysis, and the association was replicated in an independent cohort. In a later genetic analysis, fewer N-insertions in productive TCRs were reported among donors in an Asian-associated ancestry cluster than the 666-donor mean. In an earlier analysis of over 550 of the donors, most TCR beta V segments were observed in productive rearrangements about 87% or about 30% of the time, broadly matching IMGT annotations. In a later analysis, TCR association rates were found to vary across HLA loci, with the most associated TCRs seen for DRB1 alleles and the fewest for HLA-C alleles. In a later analysis, several top co-occurrence clusters were reported to appear linked to parvovirus B19, influenza, CMV and Epstein-Barr virus. A few of the identified cytomegalovirus-associated TCR beta chains were confirmed in vitro to be specific for cytomegalovirus antigens. For the cohort, immune exposure information was limited to CMV serostatus. Some IMGT-functional V segments, including TRBV6-2 and TRBV6-3, could not be told apart with the 87-base-pair reads, so those segments were excluded. Sequencing depth was assumed to be roughly uniform across donors in the presence/absence analyses, though that assumption may not hold. When HLA alleles, especially DR and DQ, strongly co-occurred, TCR associations were difficult to assign to individual alleles. A total of 150 to 200 TCR beta chains were listed by the study as associated with cytomegalovirus. Most TCR sequences were seen in very few donors, while some public TCRs were found in many individuals. In both the original and validation cohorts, the classifier was reported to diagnose cytomegalovirus status with high specificity and sensitivity. A further reported finding was that TCR beta sequences accurately predicted the HLA-A and HLA-B alleles for most subjects in the first cohort. In this cohort, only TCR beta chains were sequenced, and detectable features were limited by the absence of alpha or paired-chain data. In a later analysis, about 16,000 TCR beta sequences were associated with specific HLA alleles at a false discovery rate of 0.05.

Details on this clone: It lacks a known antigen. The sample holds no much larger clone one base away, and base qualities are not on file.

The library was generated by the immunoSEQ multiplex PCR assay. For the multiplex PCR, a mixture combining 60 forward primers for TCR Vbeta segments and 13 reverse primers for TCR Jbeta segments was used. A multiplex PCR assay on genomic DNA amplified the CDR3 region of rearranged TCR beta genes. On the Illumina HiSeq System, the amplified TCR beta libraries were sequenced as 87-base-pair reads. On the study's bioinformatics: A later analysis tallied roughly 80 million unique TCR beta chains across the 666 repertoires, and approximately 11 million of those chains were shared by two or more donors. A nearest-neighbor algorithm error-corrected the raw reads and collapsed the reads into unique sequences, merging closely related sequences to remove PCR and sequencing errors. CDR3 sequences were aligned to IMGT reference sequences to assign V, D and J gene segments. For a sequence to be retained, a match of at least six nucleotides was required to both a V gene segment and a J gene segment. Rearrangements were classified as productive when the CDR3 lacked stop codons and remained in frame with V and J, and all other rearrangements were classified as non-productive. Following IMGT convention, CDR3 was defined as the stretch from the second conserved V-encoded cysteine up to the conserved J-encoded phenylalanine. In an earlier analysis of just under 600 of the donors, sequences lacking an unambiguous match to a single V gene segment were excluded. In an earlier analysis of roughly 600 of the donors, a V segment was called functional when productive rearrangements were above 56.7%, and segregating when the standard deviation between donors exceeded 5%. A statistical classification framework was built to diagnose cytomegalovirus status from the catalog of TCR beta chain sequences. A later analysis assigned V and J genes by comparing TCR nucleotide sequences with IMGT/GENE-DB human TR gene sequences. A later analysis assigned CDR3 sequences and most-parsimonious VDJ recombination scenarios with the TCRdist pipeline. In a later analysis, each TCR beta chain was defined by its CDR3 amino acid sequence together with its V-gene family, and reads lacking a unique V-gene family were excluded. In a later analysis, 500 to 700 highly shared, low-generation-probability nucleotide sequences were removed to address suspected cross-contamination and a sequencing artifact. A later analysis calculated a clonal expansion index for each public chain from normalized within-repertoire ranks of inferred template counts. A later analysis computed generation probabilities with a VDJ recombination model fitted to out-of-frame rearrangements, and checked the results against IGoR. Hypergeometric tests were used in a later analysis to score TCR-TCR, TCR-HLA and TCR-CMV co-occurrence, with a repertoire-size bias correction applied to the TCR pairs. A later analysis estimated false discovery rates by permuting HLA or CMV assignments 20 times. In a later analysis, co-occurring TCRs were grouped with DBSCAN, and TCRdist sequence similarity was added when clustering was performed within HLA-allele-positive subsets. Co-occurrence clustering excluded repertoires with fewer than 30,000 or more than 120,000 public chains, plus five with anomalous nucleotide sharing. Here the immuneACCESS table is served through TCRdb, limited to in-frame sequences with V and J called. Missing clones are a known gap in these copies; in checked studies unresolved V genes cover under half, and the rest lacks a known reason. The V and J calls and the clone size are those of that table, but D and trimming were determined from the DNA. Here the sample has about 210,000 clones; 75% to 80% occur a single time. Around 1.9% of the sample rests with the top ten.

The cohort was made up of around 720 healthy bone marrow donors. At the time of sampling, every cohort member was nominally healthy, though immune exposures that went unrecorded were likely present. The donor tested CMV seronegative and was one of the 352 seronegative cohort members. A peripheral blood sample was collected from each donor, and TCR beta sequencing was performed on peripheral blood mononuclear cells. The Qiagen DNeasy Blood Extraction Kit was used to extract genomic DNA from the blood cell samples. From cysteine to phenylalanine, the CDR3 is 16 amino acids long. The retained sequence is limited to the CDR3, 48 bases, with the frame set at the first base. The germline V gene sets CDR1 to SGHNT and CDR2 to YENEEA. V has 5 bases trimmed and J has 4 bases trimmed; junction bases matching no gene number 8.

In this chain, TRBV11-3 is recombined with TRBJ2-3, and TRBD1 aligns with 11 junction nucleotides. Specimen: PBMCs. The source of this sequence is a male donor in good health and CMV-seronegative. The CDR3 protein: CASSRRTGGFSDTQYF. In nucleotide form, the sequence is TGTGCCAGCAGCCGTCGGACAGGGGGCTTCTCAGATACGCAGTATTTT.